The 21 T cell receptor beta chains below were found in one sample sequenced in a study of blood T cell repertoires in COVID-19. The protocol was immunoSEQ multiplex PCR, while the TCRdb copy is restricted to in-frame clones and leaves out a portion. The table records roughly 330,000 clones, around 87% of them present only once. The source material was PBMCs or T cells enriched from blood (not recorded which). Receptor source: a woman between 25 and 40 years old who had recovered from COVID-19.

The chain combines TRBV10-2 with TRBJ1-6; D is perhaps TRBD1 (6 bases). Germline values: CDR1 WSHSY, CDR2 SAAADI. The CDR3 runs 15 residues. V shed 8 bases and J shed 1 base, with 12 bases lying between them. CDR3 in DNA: TGCGCCAGCCAACCAGGGGCATCCTATAATTCACCCCTCCACTTT. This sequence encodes CASQPGASYNSPLHF.

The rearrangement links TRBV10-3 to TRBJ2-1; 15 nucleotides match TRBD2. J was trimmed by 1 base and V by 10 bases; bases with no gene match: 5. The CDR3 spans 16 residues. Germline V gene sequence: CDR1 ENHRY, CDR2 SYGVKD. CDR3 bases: TGTGCCACTGCGGGACTAGCGGGGGGATCCTACAATGAGCAGTTCTTC. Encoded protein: CATAGLAGGSYNEQFF.

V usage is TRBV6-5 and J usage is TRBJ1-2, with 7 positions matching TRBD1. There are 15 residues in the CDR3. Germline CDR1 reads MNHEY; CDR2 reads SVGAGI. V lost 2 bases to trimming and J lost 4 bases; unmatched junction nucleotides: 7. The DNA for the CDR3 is TGTGCCAGCAGTTACGTCGGTCAGGGGGTCTATGGCTACACCTTC. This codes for CASSYVGQGVYGYTF.

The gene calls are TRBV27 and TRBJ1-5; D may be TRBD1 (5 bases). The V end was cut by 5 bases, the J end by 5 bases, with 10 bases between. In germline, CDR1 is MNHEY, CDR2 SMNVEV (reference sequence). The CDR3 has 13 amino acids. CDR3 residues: CASSQGRYQPQHF. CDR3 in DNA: TGTGCCAGCAGTCAGGGTCGGTATCAGCCCCAGCATTTT.

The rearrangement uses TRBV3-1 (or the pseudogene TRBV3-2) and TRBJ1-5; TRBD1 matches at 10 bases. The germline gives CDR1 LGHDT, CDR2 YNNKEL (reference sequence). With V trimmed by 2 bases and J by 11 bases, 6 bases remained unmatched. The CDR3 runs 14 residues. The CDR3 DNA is TGTGCCAGCAGCCAAACCACCGGACAGGGGGCCCAGCATTTT. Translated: CASSQTTGQGAQHF.

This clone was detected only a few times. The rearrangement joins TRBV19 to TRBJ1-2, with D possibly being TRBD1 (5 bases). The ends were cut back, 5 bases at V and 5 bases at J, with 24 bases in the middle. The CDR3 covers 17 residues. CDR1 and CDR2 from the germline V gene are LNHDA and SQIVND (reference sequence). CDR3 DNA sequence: TGTGCCAGTAGTGGGCCCAGACAGTTTAGTGAAGGGTATGGCTACACCTTC. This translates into CASSGPRQFSEGYGYTF.

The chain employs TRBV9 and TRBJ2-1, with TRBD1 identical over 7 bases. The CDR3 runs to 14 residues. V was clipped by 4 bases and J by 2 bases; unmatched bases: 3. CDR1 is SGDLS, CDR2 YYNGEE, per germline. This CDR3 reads CASSPGGTYNEQFF. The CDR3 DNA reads TGTGCCAGCAGCCCAGGGGGAACCTACAATGAGCAGTTCTTC.

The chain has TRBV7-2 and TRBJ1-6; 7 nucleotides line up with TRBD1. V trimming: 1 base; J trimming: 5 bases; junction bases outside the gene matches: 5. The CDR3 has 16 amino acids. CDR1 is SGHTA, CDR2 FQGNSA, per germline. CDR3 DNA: TGTGCCAGCAGCTTAGAGGGGGCTCGGGATAATTCACCCCTCCACTTT. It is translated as CASSLEGARDNSPLHF. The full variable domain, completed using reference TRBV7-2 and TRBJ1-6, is GAGVSQSPSNKVTEKGKDVELRCDPISGHTALYWYRQSLGQGLEFLIYFQGNSAPDKSGLPSDRFSAERTGGSVSTLTIQRTQQEDSAVYLCASSLEGARDNSPLHFGNGTRLTVT.

CDR3 sequence (DNA): TGTGCCAGCGTGGTGGATAGGGGTCACACCGGGGAGCTGTTTTTT. Its translation is CASVVDRGHTGELFF. The chain couples TRBV2 to TRBJ2-2; a weak D match, TRBD1 (5 bases). The V gene lost 8 bases and the J gene lost 3 bases, with 16 bases spanning the gap. CDR1 and CDR2 (germline): SNHLY, FYNNEI. The CDR3 loop spans 15 amino acids.

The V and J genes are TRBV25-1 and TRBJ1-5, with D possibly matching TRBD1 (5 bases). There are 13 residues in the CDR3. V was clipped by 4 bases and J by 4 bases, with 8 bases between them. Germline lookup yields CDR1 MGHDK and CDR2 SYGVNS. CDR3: CASSGGGNQPQHF. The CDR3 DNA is TGTGCCAGCAGTGGGGGGGGGAATCAGCCCCAGCATTTT.

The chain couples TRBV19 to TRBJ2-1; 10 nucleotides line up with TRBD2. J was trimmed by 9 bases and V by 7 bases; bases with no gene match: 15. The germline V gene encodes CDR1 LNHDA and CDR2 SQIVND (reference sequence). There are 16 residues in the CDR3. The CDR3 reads CASTPVITAGGLEQFF. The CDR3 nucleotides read TGTGCCAGTACCCCTGTGATTACAGCGGGGGGGCTTGAGCAGTTCTTC. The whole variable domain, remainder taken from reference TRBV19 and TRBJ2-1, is DGGITQSPKYLFRKEGQNVTLSCEQNLNHDAMYWYRQDPGQGLRLIYYSQIVNDFQKGDIAEGYSVSREKKESFPLTVTSAQKNPTAFYLCASTPVITAGGLEQFFGPGTRLTVL.

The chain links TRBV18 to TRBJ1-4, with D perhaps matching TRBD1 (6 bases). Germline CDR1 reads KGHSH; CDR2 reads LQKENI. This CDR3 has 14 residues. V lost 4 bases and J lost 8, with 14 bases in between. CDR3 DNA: TGTGCCAGCTCACGCAGGGAACAGGGAGAAAAACTGTTTTTT. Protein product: CASSRREQGEKLFF.

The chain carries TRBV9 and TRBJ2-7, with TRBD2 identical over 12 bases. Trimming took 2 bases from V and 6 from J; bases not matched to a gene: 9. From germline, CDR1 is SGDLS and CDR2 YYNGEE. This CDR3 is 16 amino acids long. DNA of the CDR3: TGTGCCAGCAGCGTTCGCCCCCTAGCGGGGGGGGGCGAGCAGTACTTC. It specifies CASSVRPLAGGGEQYF. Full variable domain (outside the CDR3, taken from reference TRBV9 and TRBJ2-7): DSGVTQTPKHLITATGQRVTLRCSPRSGDLSVYWYQQSLDQGLQFLIQYYNGEERAKGNILERFSAQQFPDLHSELNLSSLELGDSALYFCASSVRPLAGGGEQYFGPGTRLTVT.

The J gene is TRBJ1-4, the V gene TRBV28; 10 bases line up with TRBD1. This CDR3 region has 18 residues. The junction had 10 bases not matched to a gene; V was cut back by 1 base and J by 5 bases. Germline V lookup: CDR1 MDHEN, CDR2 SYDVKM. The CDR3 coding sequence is TGTGCCAGCAGTTTATTGGGGGACAGGGGCCCTCTAAATGAAAAACTGTTTTTT. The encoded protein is CASSLLGDRGPLNEKLFF.

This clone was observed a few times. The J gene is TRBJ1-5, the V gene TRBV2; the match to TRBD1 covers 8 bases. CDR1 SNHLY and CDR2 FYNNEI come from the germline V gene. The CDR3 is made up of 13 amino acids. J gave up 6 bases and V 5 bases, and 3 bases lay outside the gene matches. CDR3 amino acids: CASSRQGTQPQHF. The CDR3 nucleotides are TGTGCCAGCAGTCGACAGGGGACTCAGCCCCAGCATTTT.

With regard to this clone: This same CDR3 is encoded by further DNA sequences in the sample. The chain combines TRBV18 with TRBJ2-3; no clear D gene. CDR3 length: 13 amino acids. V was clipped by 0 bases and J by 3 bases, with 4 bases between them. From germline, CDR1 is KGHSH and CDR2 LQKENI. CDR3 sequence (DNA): TGTGCCAGCTCACCACCGTCTACAGATACGCAGTATTTT. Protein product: CASSPPSTDTQYF.

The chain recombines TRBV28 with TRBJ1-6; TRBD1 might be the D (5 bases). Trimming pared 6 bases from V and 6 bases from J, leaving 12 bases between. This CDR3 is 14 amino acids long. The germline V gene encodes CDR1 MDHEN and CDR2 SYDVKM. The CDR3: CASSSGGANSPLHF. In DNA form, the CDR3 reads TGTGCCAGCAGCTCTGGTGGGGCTAATTCACCCCTCCACTTT.

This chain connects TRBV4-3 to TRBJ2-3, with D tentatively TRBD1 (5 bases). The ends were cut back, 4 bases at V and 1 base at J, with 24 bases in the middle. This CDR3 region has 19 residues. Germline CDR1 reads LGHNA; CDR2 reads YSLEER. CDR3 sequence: CASSLVSGRIEGGTDTQYF. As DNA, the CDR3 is TGCGCCAGCAGCCTGGTTTCAGGGCGTATCGAAGGCGGCACAGATACGCAGTATTTT.

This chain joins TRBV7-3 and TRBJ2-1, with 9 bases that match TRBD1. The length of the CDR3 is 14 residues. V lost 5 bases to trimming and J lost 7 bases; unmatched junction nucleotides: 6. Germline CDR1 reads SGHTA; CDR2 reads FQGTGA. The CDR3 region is CASSPRDRENEQFF. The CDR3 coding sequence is TGTGCCAGCAGCCCTCGGGACAGGGAGAATGAGCAGTTCTTC.

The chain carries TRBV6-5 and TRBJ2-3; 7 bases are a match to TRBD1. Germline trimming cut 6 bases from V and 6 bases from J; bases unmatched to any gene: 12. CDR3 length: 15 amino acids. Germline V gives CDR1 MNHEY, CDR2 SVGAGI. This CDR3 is CASRDHYRGQDTQYF. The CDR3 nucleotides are TGTGCCAGCAGGGACCACTACAGGGGACAGGATACGCAGTATTTT.

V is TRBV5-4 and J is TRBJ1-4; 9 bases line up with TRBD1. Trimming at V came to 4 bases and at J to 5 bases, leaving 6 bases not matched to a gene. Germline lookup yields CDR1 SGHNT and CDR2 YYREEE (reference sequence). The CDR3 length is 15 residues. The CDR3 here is CASSRRTGVNEKLFF. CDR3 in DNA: TGTGCCAGCAGCCGAAGGACAGGGGTAAATGAAAAACTGTTTTTT. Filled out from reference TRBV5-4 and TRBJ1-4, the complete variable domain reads ETGVTQSPTHLIKTRGQQVTLRCSSQSGHNTVSWYQQALGQGPQFIFQYYREEENGRGNFPPRFSGLQFPNYSSELNVNALELDDSALYLCASSRRTGVNEKLFFGSGTQLSVL.